Below, 8 T cell receptor beta chains from the same sample are listed, as sequenced in a study of blood T cells in healthy people across ages. Primers used in a second PCR of roughly 6 to 11 cycles were a sample-barcoded 5' primer and a J-beta primer mix. TCRdb itself ran the 5' RACE reads through MiXCR, one entry per CDR3 protein. The sample consists of hundreds of thousands of distinct CDR3 sequences, 55% to 70% of them appearing once. Source material: blood. The source of these receptors is a man aged 25-40 years in good health.

Comments on this clonotype: At one of its ends the junction is not consistent with the germline gene, which may arise from a read error. The chain combines TRBV7-9 with TRBJ2-6; no firm D call. This CDR3 region has 15 residues. Germline V gene sequence: CDR1 SEHNR, CDR2 FQNEAQ (reference sequence). The CDR3, as DNA: TGTGCCAGCAGCTTAGTCCTCTCTGTGGCCAACGTCCTGACTTTC. This gives the protein CASSLVLSVANVLTF.

A few counts support this clonotype. The chain joins TRBV9 to TRBJ2-5; no reliable D call. Germline V CDR1 and CDR2: SGDLS, YYNGEE. Trimming took 4 bases from V and 5 from J, leaving 15 bases between them. The CDR3 contains 14 residues. Here the CDR3 DNA reads TGTGCCAGCAGCCTCACGATGGGGTGGGAGACCCAGTACTTC. Amino acid sequence: CASSLTMGWETQYF.

V usage is TRBV30 and J usage is TRBJ1-2; D uncertain. Germline V gene sequence: CDR1 GTSNPN, CDR2 SVGIG (reference sequence). Trimming took 2 bases from V and 4 from J, leaving 8 bases between them. This CDR3 comprises 12 residues. CDR3 protein: CAWSISSYGYTF. CDR3 in DNA: TGTGCCTGGAGTATTAGCAGCTATGGCTACACCTTC. The full variable domain, completed using reference TRBV30 and TRBJ1-2, is SQTIHQWPATLVQPVGSPLSLECTVEGTSNPNLYWYRQAAGRGLQLLFYSVGIGQISSEVPQNLSASRPQDRQFILSSKKLLLSDSGFYLCAWSISSYGYTFGSGTRLTVV.

This chain connects TRBV5-1 to TRBJ1-2, with TRBD1 identical over 8 bases. The CDR3 sequence is 16 residues long. V shed 0 bases and J 4 bases; nucleotides not matched to a gene: 8. From germline, CDR1 is SGHRS and CDR2 YFSETQ. CDR3 region: CASSLAPGGDAYGYTF. In DNA form, the CDR3 reads TGCGCCAGCAGCTTGGCTCCAGGGGGCGATGCCTATGGCTACACCTTC.

The rearrangement links TRBV11-2 to TRBJ2-4; D remains ambiguous. TRBJ2-7 matches the DNA end more closely, so the J call is doubtful. From germline, CDR1 is SGHAT and CDR2 FQNNGV. CDR3 length: 14 residues. In DNA, the CDR3 is TGTGCCAGCAGCTTAATCGGCAGACACTACGAGCAGTACTTC. It yields the protein CASSLIGRHYEQYF.

The chain recombines TRBV7-2 with TRBJ1-6; possible D gene TRBD1, 6 bases. Trimming removed 5 bases from V and 8 bases from J, with 16 bases in between. Germline CDR1 and CDR2: SGHTA and FQGNSA. This CDR3 region has 15 residues. This CDR3 is CASSRMGAGDSPLHF. The CDR3 DNA reads as TGTGCCAGCAGCCGGATGGGGGCCGGGGATTCACCCCTCCACTTT.

The rearrangement links TRBV6-5 to TRBJ1-4; possible D gene TRBD1, 5 bases. The CDR3 is 16 residues long. Germline CDR1 MNHEY, CDR2 SVGAGI. V shed 2 bases and J shed 7 bases, with 17 bases lying between them. CDR3 in amino acids: CASSYGPGRGVEKLFF. The CDR3 DNA sequence: TGTGCCAGCAGTTACGGACCGGGACGAGGGGTTGAAAAACTGTTTTTT.

This rearrangement joins TRBV20-1 to TRBJ2-7, with D possibly being TRBD2 (5 bases). The CDR3 runs 12 residues. V was cut by 4 bases and J by 0 bases, with 7 bases left in between. Germline V gene data show CDR1 as DFQATT and CDR2 as SNEGSKA (reference sequence). CDR3 amino acids: CSAMDSSYEQYF. Here the CDR3 DNA reads TGCAGTGCTATGGACTCCTCCTACGAGCAGTACTTC.